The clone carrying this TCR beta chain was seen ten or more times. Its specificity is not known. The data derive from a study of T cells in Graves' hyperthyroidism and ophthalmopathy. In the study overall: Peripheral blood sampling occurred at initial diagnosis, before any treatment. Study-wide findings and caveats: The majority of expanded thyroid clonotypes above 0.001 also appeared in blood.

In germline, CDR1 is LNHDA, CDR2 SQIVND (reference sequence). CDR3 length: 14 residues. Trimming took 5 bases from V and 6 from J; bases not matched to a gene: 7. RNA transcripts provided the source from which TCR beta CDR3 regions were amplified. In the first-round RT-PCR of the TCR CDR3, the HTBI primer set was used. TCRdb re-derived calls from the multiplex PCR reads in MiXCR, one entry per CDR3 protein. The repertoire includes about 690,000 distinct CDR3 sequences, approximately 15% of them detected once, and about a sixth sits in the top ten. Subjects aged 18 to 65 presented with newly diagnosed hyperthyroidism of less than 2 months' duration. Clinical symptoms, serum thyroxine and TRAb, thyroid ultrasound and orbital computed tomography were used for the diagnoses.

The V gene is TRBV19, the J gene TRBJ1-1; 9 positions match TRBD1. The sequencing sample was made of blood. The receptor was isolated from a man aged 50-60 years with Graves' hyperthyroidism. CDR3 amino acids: CASSLDRGSAEAFF. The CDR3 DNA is TGTGCCAGTAGTCTTGACAGGGGGTCCGCTGAAGCTTTCTTT.